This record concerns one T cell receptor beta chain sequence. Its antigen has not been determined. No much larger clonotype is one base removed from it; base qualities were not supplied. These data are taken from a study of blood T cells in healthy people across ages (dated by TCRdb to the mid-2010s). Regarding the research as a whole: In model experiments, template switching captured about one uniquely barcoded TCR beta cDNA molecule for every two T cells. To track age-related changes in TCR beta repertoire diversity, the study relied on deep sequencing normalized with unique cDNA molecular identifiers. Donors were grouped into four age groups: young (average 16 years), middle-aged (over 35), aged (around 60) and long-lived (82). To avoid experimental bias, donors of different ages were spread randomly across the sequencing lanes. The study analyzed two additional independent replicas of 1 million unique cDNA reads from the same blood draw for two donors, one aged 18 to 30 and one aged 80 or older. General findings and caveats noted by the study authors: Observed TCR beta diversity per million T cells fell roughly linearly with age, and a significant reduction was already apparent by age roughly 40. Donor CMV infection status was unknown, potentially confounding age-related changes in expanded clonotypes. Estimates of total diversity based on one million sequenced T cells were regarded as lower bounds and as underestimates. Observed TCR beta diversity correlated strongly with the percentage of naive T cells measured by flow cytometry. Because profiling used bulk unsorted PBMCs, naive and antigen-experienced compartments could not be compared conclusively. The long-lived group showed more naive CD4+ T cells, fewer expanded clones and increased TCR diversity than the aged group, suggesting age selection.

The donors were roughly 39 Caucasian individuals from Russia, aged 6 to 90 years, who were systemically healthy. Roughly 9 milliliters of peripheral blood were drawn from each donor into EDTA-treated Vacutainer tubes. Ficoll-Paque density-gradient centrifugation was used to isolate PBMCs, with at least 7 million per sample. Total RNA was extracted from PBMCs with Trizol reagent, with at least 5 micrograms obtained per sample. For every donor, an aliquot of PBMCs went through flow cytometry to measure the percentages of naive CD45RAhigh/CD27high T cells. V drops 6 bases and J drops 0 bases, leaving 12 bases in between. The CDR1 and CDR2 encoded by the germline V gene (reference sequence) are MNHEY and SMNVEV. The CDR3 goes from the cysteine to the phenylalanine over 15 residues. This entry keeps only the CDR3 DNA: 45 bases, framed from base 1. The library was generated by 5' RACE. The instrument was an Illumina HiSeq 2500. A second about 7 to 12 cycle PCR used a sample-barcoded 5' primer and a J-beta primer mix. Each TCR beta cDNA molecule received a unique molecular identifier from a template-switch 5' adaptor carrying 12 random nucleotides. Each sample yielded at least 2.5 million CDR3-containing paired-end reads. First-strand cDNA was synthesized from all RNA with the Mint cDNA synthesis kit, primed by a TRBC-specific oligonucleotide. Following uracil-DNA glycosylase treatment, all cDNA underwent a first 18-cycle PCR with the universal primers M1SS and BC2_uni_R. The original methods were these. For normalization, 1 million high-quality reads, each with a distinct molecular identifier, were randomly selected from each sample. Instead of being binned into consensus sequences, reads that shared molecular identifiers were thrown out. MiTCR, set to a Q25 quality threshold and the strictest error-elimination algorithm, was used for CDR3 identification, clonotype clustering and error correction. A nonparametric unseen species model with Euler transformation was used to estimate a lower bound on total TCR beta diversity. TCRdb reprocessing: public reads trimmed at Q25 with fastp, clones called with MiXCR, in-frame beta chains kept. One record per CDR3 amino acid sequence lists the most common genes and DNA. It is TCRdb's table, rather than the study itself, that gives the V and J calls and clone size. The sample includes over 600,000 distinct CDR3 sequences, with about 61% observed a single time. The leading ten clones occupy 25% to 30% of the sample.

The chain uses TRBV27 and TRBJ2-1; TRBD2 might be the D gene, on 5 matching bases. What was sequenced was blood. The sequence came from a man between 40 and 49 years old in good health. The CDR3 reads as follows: CASSRGASSYNEQFF. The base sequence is TGTGCCAGCAGCCGGGGAGCCAGCTCCTACAATGAGCAGTTCTTC.